This T cell receptor (beta chain) was identified during a study of response to subunit inactivated influenza vaccine. MiXCR was run by TCRdb on the RT-PCR reads, yielding one entry per CDR3 protein. The sample holds about 570,000 distinct CDR3 sequences, over 9% seen once. This clonotype was detected a few times. Its target is not known. Germline CDR1 is KGHSH and CDR2 is LQKENI. The CDR3 is made up of 13 amino acids. V lost 4 bases and J 4 bases, leaving 8 bases between the germline ends. Study-wide findings and caveats: It was the authors' suggestion that each seasonal influenza vaccination recruits few new T cells.

This sample also belongs to another study, concerning T cells expressing NK-cell markers. From that study: UMI-tagged 5'RACE template switching yielded the TCR beta cDNA. Sorting was restricted to alpha-beta TCR T cells by an anti-gamma-delta TCR antibody in several experiments.

Sequenced here: PBMCs from blood, sampled on the day of vaccination. The chain carries TRBV18 and TRBJ1-5, with D unresolved. This sequence was found in a man aged 50 to 59 who received an inactivated influenza vaccine. DNA of the CDR3: TGTGCCAGCTCACGAAACGATAATCAGCCCCAGCATTTT. Its translation is CASSRNDNQPQHF.